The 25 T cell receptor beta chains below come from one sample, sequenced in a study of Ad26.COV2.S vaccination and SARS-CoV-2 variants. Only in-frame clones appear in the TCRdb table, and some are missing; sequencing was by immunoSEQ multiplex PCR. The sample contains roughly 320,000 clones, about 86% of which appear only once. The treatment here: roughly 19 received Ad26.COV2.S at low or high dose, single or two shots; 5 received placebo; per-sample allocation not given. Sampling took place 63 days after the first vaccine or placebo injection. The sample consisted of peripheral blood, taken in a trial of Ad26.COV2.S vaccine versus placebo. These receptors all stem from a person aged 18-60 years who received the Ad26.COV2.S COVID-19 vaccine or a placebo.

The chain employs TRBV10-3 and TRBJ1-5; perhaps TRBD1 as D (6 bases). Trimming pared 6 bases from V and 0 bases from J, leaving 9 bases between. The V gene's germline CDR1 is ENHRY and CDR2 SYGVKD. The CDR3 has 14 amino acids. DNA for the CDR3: TGTGCCATCAGCGCAGGGGATAGCAATCAGCCCCAGCATTTT. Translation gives CAISAGDSNQPQHF.

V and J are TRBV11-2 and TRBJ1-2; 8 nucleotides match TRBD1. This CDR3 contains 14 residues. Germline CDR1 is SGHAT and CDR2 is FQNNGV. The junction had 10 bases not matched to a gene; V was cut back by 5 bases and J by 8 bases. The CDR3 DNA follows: TGTGCCAGCAGCCCCGGACAGGGTATCCGGGGCTACACCTTC. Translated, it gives CASSPGQGIRGYTF.

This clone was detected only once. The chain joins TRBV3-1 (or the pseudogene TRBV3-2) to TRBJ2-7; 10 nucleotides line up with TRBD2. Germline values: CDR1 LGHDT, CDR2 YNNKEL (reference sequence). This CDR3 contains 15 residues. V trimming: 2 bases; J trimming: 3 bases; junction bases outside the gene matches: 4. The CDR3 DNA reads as TGTGCCAGCAGCCAACTAAGCGGGGGGGACTACGAGCAGTACTTC. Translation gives CASSQLSGGDYEQYF.

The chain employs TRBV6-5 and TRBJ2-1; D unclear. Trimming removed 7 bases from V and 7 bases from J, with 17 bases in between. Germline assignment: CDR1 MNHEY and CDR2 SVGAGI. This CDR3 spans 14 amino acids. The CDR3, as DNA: TGTGCCAGCAAGGTCGGCAGCCTAAGGAATGAGCAGTTCTTC. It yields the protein CASKVGSLRNEQFF.

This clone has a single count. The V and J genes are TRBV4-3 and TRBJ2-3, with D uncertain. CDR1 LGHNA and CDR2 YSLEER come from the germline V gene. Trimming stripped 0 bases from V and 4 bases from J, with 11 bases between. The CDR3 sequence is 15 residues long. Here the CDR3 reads CASSQEVRSSDTQYF. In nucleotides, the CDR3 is TGCGCCAGCAGCCAAGAGGTCCGGTCCTCAGATACGCAGTATTTT.

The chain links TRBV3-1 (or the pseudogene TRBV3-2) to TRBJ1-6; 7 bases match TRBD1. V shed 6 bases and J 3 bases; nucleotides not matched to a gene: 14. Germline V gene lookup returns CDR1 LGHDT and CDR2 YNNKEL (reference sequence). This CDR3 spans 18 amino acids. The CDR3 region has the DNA TGTGCCAGCAGATACAGGGGACCTCCCAATTACTATAATTCACCCCTCCACTTT. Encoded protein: CASRYRGPPNYYNSPLHF.

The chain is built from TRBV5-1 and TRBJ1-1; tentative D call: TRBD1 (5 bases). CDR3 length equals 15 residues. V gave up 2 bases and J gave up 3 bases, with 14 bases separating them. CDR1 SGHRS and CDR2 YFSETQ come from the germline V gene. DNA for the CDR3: TGCGCCAGCAGCTTCTCGGGGCACGGGGACACTGAAGCTTTCTTT. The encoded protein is CASSFSGHGDTEAFF.

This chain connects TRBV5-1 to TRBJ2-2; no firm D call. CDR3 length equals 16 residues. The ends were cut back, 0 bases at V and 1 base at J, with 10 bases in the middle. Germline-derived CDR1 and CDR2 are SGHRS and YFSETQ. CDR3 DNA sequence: TGCGCCAGCAGCTTGGGAGTCAACGTGAACACCGGGGAGCTGTTTTTT. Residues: CASSLGVNVNTGELFF.

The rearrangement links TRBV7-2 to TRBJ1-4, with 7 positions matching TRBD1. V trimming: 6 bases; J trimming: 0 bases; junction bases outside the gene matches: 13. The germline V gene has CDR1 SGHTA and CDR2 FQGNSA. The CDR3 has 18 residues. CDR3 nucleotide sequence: TGTGCCAGCAGTTTTGACAGGGCGAGAGGGACAACTAATGAAAAACTGTTTTTT. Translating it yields CASSFDRARGTTNEKLFF.

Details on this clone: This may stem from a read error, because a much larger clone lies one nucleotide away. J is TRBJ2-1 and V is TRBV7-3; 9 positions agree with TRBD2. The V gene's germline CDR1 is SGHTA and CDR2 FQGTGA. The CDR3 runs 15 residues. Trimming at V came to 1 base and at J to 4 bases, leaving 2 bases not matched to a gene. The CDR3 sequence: CASSLRLAEYNEQFF. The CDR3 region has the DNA TGTGCCAGCAGCTTAAGACTAGCGGAGTACAATGAGCAGTTCTTC.

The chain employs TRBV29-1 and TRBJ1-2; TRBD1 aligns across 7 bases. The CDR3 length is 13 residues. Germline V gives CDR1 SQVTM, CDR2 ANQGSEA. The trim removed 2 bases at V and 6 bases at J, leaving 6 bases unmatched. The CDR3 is CSVEHGTVDGYTF. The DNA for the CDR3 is TGCAGCGTTGAACATGGGACAGTAGATGGCTACACCTTC.

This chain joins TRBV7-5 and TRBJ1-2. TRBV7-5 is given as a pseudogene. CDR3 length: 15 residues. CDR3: CVRSLAGEASYGYTF. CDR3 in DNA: TGTGTCAGAAGCTTAGCGGGGGAAGCTAGCTATGGCTACACCTTC.

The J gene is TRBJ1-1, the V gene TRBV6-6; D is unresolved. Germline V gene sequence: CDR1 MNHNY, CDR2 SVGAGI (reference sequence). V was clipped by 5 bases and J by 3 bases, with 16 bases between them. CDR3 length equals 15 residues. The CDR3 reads CASSAGRVRDTEAFF. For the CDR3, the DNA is TGTGCCAGCAGTGCCGGTAGGGTGAGGGACACTGAAGCTTTCTTT.

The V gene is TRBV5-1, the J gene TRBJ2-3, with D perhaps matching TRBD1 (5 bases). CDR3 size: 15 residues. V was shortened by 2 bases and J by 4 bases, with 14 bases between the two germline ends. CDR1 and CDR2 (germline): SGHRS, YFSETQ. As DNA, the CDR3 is TGCGCCAGCAGCTTTAAGGCAGGGTGGGCAGATACGCAGTATTTT. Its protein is CASSFKAGWADTQYF.

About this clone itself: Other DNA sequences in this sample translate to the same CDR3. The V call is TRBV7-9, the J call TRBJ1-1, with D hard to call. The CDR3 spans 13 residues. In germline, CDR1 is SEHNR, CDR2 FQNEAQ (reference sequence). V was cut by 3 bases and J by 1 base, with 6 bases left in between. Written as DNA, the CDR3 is TGTGCCAGCAGCTTGGGCAGGAACACTGAAGCTTTCTTT. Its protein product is CASSLGRNTEAFF. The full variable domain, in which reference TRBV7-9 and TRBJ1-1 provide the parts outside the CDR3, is DTGVSQNPRHKITKRGQNVTFRCDPISEHNRLYWYRQTLGQGPEFLTYFQNEAQLEKSRLLSDRFSAERPKGSFSTLEIQRTEQGDSAMYLCASSLGRNTEAFFGQGTRLTVV.

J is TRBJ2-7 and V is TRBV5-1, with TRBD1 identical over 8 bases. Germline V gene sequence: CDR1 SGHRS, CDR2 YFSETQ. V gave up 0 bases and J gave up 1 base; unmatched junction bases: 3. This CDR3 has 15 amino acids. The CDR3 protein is CASSLGRGLSYEQYF. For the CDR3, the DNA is TGCGCCAGCAGCTTGGGCAGGGGGCTGTCCTACGAGCAGTACTTC.

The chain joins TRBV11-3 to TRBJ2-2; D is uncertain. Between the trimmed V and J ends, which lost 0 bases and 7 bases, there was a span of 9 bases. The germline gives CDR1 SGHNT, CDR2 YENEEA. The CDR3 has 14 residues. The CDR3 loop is CASSLEGFGGELFF. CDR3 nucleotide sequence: TGTGCCAGCAGCTTAGAAGGGTTCGGCGGGGAGCTGTTTTTT.

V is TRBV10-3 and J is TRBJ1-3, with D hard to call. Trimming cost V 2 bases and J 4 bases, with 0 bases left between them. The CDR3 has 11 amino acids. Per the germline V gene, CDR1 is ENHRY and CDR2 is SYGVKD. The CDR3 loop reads CAISEGNTIYF. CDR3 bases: TGTGCCATCAGTGAGGGAAACACCATATATTTT.

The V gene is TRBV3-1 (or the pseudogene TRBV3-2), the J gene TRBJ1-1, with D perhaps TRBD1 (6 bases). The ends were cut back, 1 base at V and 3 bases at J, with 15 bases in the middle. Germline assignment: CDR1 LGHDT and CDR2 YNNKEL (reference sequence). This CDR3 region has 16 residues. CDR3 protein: CASSQVGGPLDTEAFF. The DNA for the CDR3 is TGTGCCAGCAGCCAAGTAGGGGGGCCCCTGGACACTGAAGCTTTCTTT.

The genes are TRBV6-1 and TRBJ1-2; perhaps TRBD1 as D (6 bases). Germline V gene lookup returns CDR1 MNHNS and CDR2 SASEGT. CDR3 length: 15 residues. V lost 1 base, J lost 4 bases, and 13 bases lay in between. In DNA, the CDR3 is TGTGCCAGCAGTGAAGTTGTAGGACAGAGCTATGGCTACACCTTC. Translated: CASSEVVGQSYGYTF.

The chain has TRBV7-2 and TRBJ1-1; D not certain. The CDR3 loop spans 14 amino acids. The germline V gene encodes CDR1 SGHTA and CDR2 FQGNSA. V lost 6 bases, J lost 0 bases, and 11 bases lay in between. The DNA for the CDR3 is TGTGCCAGCAGTACAAGGACTATGAACACTGAAGCTTTCTTT. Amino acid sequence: CASSTRTMNTEAFF.

The CDR3 bases are TGCGCCAGCAGCCAAGACATCTCCTACGAGCAGTACTTC. Translating gives CASSQDISYEQYF. The chain carries TRBV4-1 and TRBJ2-7; the D is unclear. Deletions cut 0 bases from V and 0 bases from J, with 3 bases between. The CDR3 covers 13 residues. CDR1 and CDR2 (germline): MGHRA, YSYEKL.

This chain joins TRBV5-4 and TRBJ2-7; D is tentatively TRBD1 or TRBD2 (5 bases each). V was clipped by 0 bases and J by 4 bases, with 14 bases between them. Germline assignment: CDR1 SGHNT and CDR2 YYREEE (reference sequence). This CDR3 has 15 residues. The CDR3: CASSLVVGEPYEQYF. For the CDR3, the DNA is TGTGCCAGCAGCTTGGTGGTAGGGGAGCCATACGAGCAGTACTTC.

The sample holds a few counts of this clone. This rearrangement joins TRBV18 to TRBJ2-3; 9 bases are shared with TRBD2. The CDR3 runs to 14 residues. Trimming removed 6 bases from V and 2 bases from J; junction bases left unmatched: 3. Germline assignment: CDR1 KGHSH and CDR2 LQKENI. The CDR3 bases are TGTGCCAGCTCCGCTAGCGGGAACACAGATACGCAGTATTTT. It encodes CASSASGNTDTQYF.

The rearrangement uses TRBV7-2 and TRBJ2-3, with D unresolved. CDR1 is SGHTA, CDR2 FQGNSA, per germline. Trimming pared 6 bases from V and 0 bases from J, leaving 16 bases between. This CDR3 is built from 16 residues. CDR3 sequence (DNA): TGTGCCAGCAGTCTAAGGGCGGCCCCTAGCACAGATACGCAGTATTTT. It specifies CASSLRAAPSTDTQYF.